This T cell receptor beta chain appears in the sequencing data of a study of regulatory T cells in long-lasting Graves disease. Per germline, CDR1 MDHEN and CDR2 SYDVKM. The CDR3 loop spans 15 amino acids. Trimming removed 3 bases from V and 6 bases from J, with 18 bases in between. Specified time point: persistent/refractory GD, antithyroid drugs over 5 years with positive TRAb. PBMC RNA served as the TCR library source. This clonotype was recorded many times. The antigen remains unidentified. TCR beta libraries were built with iRepertoire HTBI primers and Arm-PCR of CDR3 regions. One entry per CDR3 protein results from TCRdb running MiXCR on the multiplex PCR reads. Among approximately 400,000 distinct CDR3 sequences listed, roughly a quarter were seen once. Study outcomes and limitations: Persistent disease favored TRBV28, TRBJ1-2 and TRBJ2-5. The TCR repertoire of persistent Graves' patients was less diverse than that of newly diagnosed ones.

Sample: peripheral blood mononuclear cells (PBMCs), taken when the disease was refractory, from a patient treated with antithyroid drugs. This sequence joins TRBV28 and TRBJ2-7; perhaps TRBD2 as D (6 bases). This receptor was taken from a female donor with Graves disease. CDR3 DNA sequence: TGTGCCAGCAGTTTGTTCGGGAGCTTAACCTCCGAGCAGTACTTC. Translating it yields CASSLFGSLTSEQYF.